One TCR beta chain is described in this entry. Its antigen is not yet known. No clone much larger than this one lies a single base away; base qualities are absent. TCR beta CDR3 regions were amplified from genomic DNA with the immunoSEQ v3 hsTCRB kit using bias-controlled multiplex PCR. An Illumina NextSeq 500 was used to sequence the TCR libraries, reaching approximately 2 million read pairs at survey level or roughly 5-6.5 million at deep level. As for how the authors treated the data: Clonality was reported by immunoSEQ Analyzer software, which also assigned V, D and J genes and filtered out non-productive sequences. Repertoires were compared by productive Simpson clonality and by the Morisita overlap index of productive TRB rearrangements between infused TIL and blood. Absolute clonotype counts in blood were estimated by multiplying the lymphocyte count by the CD3+ fraction and by the productive frequency of the clone. TCRdb re-hosts the immuneACCESS table, in-frame sequences only. Its copies lack some clones; in the studies checked, an unresolved V gene accounts for under half of them, and the cause for the rest is not known. The V and J calls and the clone size are those of that table, but D and trimming were determined from the DNA. The sample data list tens of thousands of clones, and around 86% of these were observed just once. The top ten hold around 5% of the sample.

The sample's time point, from its label and the paper: pre-treatment sample, taken before nivolumab and TIL therapy. Adults with stage 4 NSCLC were enrolled in a dual-center phase I trial from 2017 to early 2020. The samples were obtained from a phase I trial that was single-arm and open-label and tested tumor-infiltrating lymphocyte therapy combined with nivolumab in advanced non-small cell lung cancer. Blood mononuclear cells from EDTA tubes were separated on a Ficoll gradient and snap-frozen as pellets, and DNA was extracted from the cells using a Qiagen mini-prep kit. The record originates from a study of TIL therapy for anti-PD-1-resistant metastatic lung cancer (dated by TCRdb to about 2021). Broadly, across the study: Before any PD-1/PD-L1 blockade was given, tumors were harvested, nivolumab was then administered, and patients who progressed went on to receive lymphodepletion, an infusion of expanded TIL, and IL-2. Tumor and peripheral blood T cell receptor beta sequencing was used to track clonotypes across tumor, expanded TIL product and serial blood samples. A median non-synonymous tumor mutation burden of about 1.6 mutations per megabase was determined across the cohort by whole-exome sequencing. The cohort was predominantly lung adenocarcinoma, with a handful of EGFR-mutant and two ALK-rearranged tumors, and half of patients were current or former smokers. Enrolled patients had a median age of around 51 years (range about 38-85) and a median tumor PD-L1 proportion score of 6%. What the study reported, not specific to this receptor: The study protocol defined all tumor marker inferences as exploratory. The cohort was highly selected, including more treatment-naive, never-smoker and oncogene-addicted patients than is typical, which limits generalizability. Infused TIL clonotypes partially replaced the baseline peripheral repertoire then decayed over months, with no apparent association between persistence and response.

The clonotype was recovered from a person between 25 and 80 years old with non-small cell lung cancer. This sample comprised blood, obtained at baseline.

CDR3 reads: CASSLGGIGEQFF. The sequenced DNA: TGTGCCAGCAGCTTAGGTGGAATCGGAGAGCAGTTCTTC. The chain is made from TRBV11-2 and TRBJ2-1; the D gene cannot be resolved reliably. CDR1 and CDR2, per the germline V gene, are SGHAT and FQNNGV. The cysteine opens and the phenylalanine closes a CDR3 of 13 amino acids. The retained sequence is limited to the CDR3, 39 bases, with the frame set at the first base. V lost 1 base and J lost 10 bases; the stretch between them is 11 bases long. Here the CDR3 is joined to the reference TRBV11-2 and TRBJ2-1 genes, and the full variable domain is: EAGVAQSPRYKIIEKRQSVAFWCNPISGHATLYWYQQILGQGPKLLIQFQNNGVVDDSQLPKDRFSAERLKGVDSTLKIQPAKLEDSAVYLCASSLGGIGEQFFGPGTRLTVL.